What follows describes a single T cell receptor (beta chain). This entry is derived from a study of blood T cell repertoires in COVID-19. Whole-study context: COVID-19 samples, acute and convalescent, were from the United States, Italy and Spain.

The CDR3 is made up of 18 amino acids. The germline CDR1 and CDR2 sequences are GTSNPN and SVGIG (reference sequence). V was clipped by 0 bases and J by 2 bases, with 20 bases between them. Study processing details: Estimates of nucleated cell counts were drawn from the amplification of reference gene primers. TCRdb keeps only in-frame clones here, not all; method: immunoSEQ multiplex PCR. The V and J calls and clone size come from that table; D and trimming were worked out from the DNA. Here the sample spans approximately 290,000 clones, approximately 85% being singletons. The sequenced sample was peripheral blood. This clonotype was obtained from a human donor with COVID-19, enrolled during active disease. The donor label of this sample is uncertain. This rearrangement joins TRBV30 to TRBJ1-3; D may be TRBD1 (5 bases). The DNA of the CDR3 is TGTGCCTGGAGTGTACGATTCGACAGCCAGGGTACTGGAAACACCATATATTTT. It encodes CAWSVRFDSQGTGNTIYF.